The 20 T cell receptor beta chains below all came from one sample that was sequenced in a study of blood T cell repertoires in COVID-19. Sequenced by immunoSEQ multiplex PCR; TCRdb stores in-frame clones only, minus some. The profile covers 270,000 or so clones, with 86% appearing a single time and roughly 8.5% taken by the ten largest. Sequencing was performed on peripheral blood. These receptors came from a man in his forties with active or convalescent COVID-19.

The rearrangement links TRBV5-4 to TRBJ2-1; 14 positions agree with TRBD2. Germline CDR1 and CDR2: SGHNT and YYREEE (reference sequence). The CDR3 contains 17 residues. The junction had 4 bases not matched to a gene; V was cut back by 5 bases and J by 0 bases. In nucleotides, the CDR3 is TGTGCCAGCAGACCCGGGACTAGCGGGAGCTCCTACAATGAGCAGTTCTTC. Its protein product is CASRPGTSGSSYNEQFF. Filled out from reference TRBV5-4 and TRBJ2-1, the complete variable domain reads ETGVTQSPTHLIKTRGQQVTLRCSSQSGHNTVSWYQQALGQGPQFIFQYYREEENGRGNFPPRFSGLQFPNYSSELNVNALELDDSALYLCASRPGTSGSSYNEQFFGPGTRLTVL.

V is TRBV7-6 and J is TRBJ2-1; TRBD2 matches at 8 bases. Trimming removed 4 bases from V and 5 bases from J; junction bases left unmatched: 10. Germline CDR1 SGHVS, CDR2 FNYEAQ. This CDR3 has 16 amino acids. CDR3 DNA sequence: TGTGCCAGCAGCTCACTGGTAGCGGGACTCAACAATGAGCAGTTCTTC. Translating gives CASSSLVAGLNNEQFF.

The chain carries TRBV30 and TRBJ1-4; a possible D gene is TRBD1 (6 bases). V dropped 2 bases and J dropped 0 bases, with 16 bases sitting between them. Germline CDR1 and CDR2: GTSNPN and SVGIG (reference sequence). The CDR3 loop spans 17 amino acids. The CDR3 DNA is TGTGCCTGGAGTCCGGGACACCGAGTTGCAACTAATGAAAAACTGTTTTTT. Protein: CAWSPGHRVATNEKLFF.

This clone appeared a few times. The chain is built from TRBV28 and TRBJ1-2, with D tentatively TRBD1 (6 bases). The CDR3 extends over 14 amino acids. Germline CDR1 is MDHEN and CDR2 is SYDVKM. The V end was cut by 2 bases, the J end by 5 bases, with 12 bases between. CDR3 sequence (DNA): TGTGCCAGCAGTTTACAGGACAGAGGATATGGCTACACCTTC. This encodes CASSLQDRGYGYTF.

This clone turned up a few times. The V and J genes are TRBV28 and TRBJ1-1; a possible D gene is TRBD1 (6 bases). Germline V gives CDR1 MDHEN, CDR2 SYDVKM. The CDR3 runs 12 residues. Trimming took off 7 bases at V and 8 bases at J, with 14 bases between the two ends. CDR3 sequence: CASTRQDGEAFF. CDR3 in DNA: TGTGCCAGCACCCGACAGGATGGGGAAGCTTTCTTT.

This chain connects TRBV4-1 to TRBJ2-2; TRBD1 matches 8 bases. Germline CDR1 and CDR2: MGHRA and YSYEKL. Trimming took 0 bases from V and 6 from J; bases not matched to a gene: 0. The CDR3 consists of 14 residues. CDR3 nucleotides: TGCGCCAGCAGCCAAGAACAGGGGGCCGGGGAGCTGTTTTTT. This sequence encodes CASSQEQGAGELFF.

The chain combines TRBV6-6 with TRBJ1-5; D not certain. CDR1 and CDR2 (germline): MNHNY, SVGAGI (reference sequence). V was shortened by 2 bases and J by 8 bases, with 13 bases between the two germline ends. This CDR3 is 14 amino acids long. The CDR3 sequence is CASSYLAALEPQHF. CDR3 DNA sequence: TGTGCCAGCAGTTACCTGGCAGCCCTAGAGCCCCAGCATTTT.

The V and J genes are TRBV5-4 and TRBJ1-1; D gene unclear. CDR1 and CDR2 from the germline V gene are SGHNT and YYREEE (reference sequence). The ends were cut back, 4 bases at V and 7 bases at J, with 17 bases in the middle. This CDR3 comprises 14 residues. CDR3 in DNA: TGTGCCAGCAGCGACGCTCGAGGCTTTGATGAAGCTTTCTTT. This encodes CASSDARGFDEAFF.

This chain's CDR3 is CASSYSKGGTEAFF. DNA for the CDR3: TGTGCCAGCAGTTACTCGAAAGGAGGGACTGAAGCTTTCTTT. The genes are TRBV6-5 and TRBJ1-1; D remains ambiguous. CDR3 length: 14 residues. CDR1 and CDR2 (germline): MNHEY, SVGAGI. V lost 0 bases and J lost 5, with 10 bases in between.

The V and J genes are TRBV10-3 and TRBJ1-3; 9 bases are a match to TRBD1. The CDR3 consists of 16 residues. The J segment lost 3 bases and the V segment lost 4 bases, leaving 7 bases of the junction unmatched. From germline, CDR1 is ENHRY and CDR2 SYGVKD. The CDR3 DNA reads TGTGCCATCAGTGGGGTACAGGGGGCTGGTGGAAACACCATATATTTT. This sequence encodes CAISGVQGAGGNTIYF.

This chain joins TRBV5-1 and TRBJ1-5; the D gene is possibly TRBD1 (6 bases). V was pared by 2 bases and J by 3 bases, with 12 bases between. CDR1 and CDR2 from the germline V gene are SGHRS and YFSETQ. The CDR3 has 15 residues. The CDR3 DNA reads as TGCGCCAGCAGCTTAGATGGGGACAACAATCAGCCCCAGCATTTT. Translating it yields CASSLDGDNNQPQHF. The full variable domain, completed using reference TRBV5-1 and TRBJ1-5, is KAGVTQTPRYLIKTRGQQVTLSCSPISGHRSVSWYQQTPGQGLQFLFEYFSETQRNKGNFPGRFSGRQFSNSRSEMNVSTLELGDSALYLCASSLDGDNNQPQHFGDGTRLSIL.

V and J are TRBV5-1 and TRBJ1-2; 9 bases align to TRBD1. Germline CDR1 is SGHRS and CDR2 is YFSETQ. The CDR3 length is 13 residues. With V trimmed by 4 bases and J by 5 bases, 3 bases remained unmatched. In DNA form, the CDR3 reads TGCGCCAGCAGCCGGGGACAGGGTTATGGCTACACCTTC. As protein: CASSRGQGYGYTF. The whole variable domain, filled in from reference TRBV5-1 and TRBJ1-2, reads KAGVTQTPRYLIKTRGQQVTLSCSPISGHRSVSWYQQTPGQGLQFLFEYFSETQRNKGNFPGRFSGRQFSNSRSEMNVSTLELGDSALYLCASSRGQGYGYTFGSGTRLTVV.

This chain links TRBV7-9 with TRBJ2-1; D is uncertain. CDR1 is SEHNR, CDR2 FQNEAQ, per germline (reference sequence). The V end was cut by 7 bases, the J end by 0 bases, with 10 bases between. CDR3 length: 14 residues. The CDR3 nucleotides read TGTGCCAGCAACAGAATGGACTCCTACAATGAGCAGTTCTTC. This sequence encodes CASNRMDSYNEQFF.

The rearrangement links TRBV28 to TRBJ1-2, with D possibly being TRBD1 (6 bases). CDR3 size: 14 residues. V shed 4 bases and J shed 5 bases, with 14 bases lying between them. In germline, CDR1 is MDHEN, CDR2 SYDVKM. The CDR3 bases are TGTGCCAGCAGTTATCCAGGGCAGGGGTATGGCTACACCTTC. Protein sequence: CASSYPGQGYGYTF.

CDR3 region: CASSSSGSPRSGNTIYF. DNA for the CDR3: TGTGCCAGCAGCTCATCAGGTTCCCCCCGCTCTGGAAACACCATATATTTT. This chain uses TRBV7-2 with TRBJ1-3, with D unclear. Germline V lookup: CDR1 SGHTA, CDR2 FQGNSA. V was clipped by 4 bases and J by 0 bases, with 16 bases between them. The length of the CDR3 is 17 residues.

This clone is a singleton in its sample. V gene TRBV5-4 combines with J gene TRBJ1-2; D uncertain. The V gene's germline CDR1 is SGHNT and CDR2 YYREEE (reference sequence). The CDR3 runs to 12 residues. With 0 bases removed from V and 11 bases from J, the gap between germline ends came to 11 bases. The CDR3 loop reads CASSLGREMYTF. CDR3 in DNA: TGTGCCAGCAGCTTGGGTCGGGAGATGTACACCTTC.

CDR3 in amino acids: CASSGRPEETQYF. The CDR3 DNA reads as TGCGCCAGCAGCGGGAGGCCCGAAGAGACCCAGTACTTC. The gene calls are TRBV5-1 and TRBJ2-5; D is perhaps TRBD2 (6 bases). Per germline, CDR1 SGHRS and CDR2 YFSETQ. The ends were cut back, 4 bases at V and 3 bases at J, with 10 bases in the middle. The CDR3 runs to 13 residues.

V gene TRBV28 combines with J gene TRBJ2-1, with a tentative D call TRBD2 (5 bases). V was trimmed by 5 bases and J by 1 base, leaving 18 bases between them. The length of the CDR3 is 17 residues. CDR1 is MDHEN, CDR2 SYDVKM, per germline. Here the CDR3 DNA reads TGTGCCAGCAGTCACCCCTTAGCGTCGCCGTCCTACAATGAGCAGTTCTTC. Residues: CASSHPLASPSYNEQFF.

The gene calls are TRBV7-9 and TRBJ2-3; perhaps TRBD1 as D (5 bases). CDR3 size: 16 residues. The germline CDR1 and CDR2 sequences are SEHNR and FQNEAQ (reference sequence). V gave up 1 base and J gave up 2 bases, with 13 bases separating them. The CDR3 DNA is TGTGCCAGCAGCTTAGGGGGCGCCCCTAACACAGATACGCAGTATTTT. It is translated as CASSLGGAPNTDTQYF.

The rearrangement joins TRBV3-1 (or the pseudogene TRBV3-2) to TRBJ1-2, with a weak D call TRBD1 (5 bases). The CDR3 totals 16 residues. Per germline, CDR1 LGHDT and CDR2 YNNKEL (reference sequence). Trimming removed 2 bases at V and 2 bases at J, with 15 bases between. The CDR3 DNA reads TGTGCCAGCAGCCAATTATCTGGGGCGTTCAACTATGGCTACACCTTC. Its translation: CASSQLSGAFNYGYTF.